These 22 T cell receptor beta chains originate from one sample sequenced in a study of cytomegalovirus exposure and HLA in healthy donors. Produced via immunoSEQ multiplex PCR; TCRdb's table is partial and in-frame only. The sample holds some 78,000 clones, 90% to 97% seen once. The sample taken for sequencing was PBMCs. These receptors were taken from a man between 18 and 35 years old in good health and CMV-seropositive.

The chain joins TRBV5-4 to TRBJ2-7; D might be TRBD1 (5 bases). Deletions cut 4 bases from V and 3 bases from J, with 14 bases between. CDR1 SGHNT and CDR2 YYREEE come from the germline V gene (reference sequence). The CDR3 is made up of 14 amino acids. The CDR3 DNA follows: TGTGCCAGCAGCATCAAAGACAGAAGCTACGAGCAGTACTTC. It yields the protein CASSIKDRSYEQYF. Drawing the rest from reference TRBV5-4 and TRBJ2-7, the complete variable domain is ETGVTQSPTHLIKTRGQQVTLRCSSQSGHNTVSWYQQALGQGPQFIFQYYREEENGRGNFPPRFSGLQFPNYSSELNVNALELDDSALYLCASSIKDRSYEQYFGPGTRLTVT.

The chain employs TRBV18 and TRBJ2-2; D remains unclear. Trimming stripped 1 base from V and 8 bases from J, with 8 bases between. This CDR3 has 13 amino acids. The germline gives CDR1 KGHSH, CDR2 LQKENI. Written as DNA, the CDR3 is TGTGCCAGCTCACCACGGCCGTCAGGGGAGCTGTTTTTT. Amino acids: CASSPRPSGELFF. The full variable domain, completed using reference TRBV18 and TRBJ2-2, is NAGVMQNPRHLVRRRGQEARLRCSPMKGHSHVYWYRQLPEEGLKFMVYLQKENIIDESGMPKERFSAEFPKEGPSILRIQQVVRGDSAAYFCASSPRPSGELFFGEGSRLTVL.

The rearrangement joins TRBV28 to TRBJ1-1; D might be TRBD1 (5 bases). Germline V gene lookup returns CDR1 MDHEN and CDR2 SYDVKM. The V end was cut by 2 bases, the J end by 4 bases, with 8 bases between. This CDR3 contains 13 residues. As DNA, the CDR3 is TGTGCCAGCAGTTTAGGTGGGGCCACTGAAGCTTTCTTT. Its translation: CASSLGGATEAFF.

The chain is built from TRBV19 and TRBJ1-1, with 8 bases fitting TRBD1. CDR3 length: 14 amino acids. After removal of 1 base from V and 4 bases from J, the junction contained 2 bases not matched to a gene. Looked up from germline, CDR1 is LNHDA and CDR2 is SQIVND (reference sequence). CDR3 in amino acids: CASSIGTGGTEAFF. In DNA, the CDR3 is TGTGCCAGTAGTATAGGAACAGGGGGCACTGAAGCTTTCTTT.

V is TRBV11-1 and J is TRBJ2-7; D gene unclear. The germline V gene has CDR1 SGHAT and CDR2 FQDESV (reference sequence). The CDR3 runs to 15 residues. V lost 5 bases and J 4 bases, leaving 18 bases between the germline ends. In nucleotides, the CDR3 is TGTGCCAGCAGCACGACTTCACTCGAGAGGTACGAGCAGTACTTC. Its translation: CASSTTSLERYEQYF.

J is TRBJ1-5 and V is TRBV28; TRBD1 is a possible D gene (6 bases). The V gene lost 6 bases and the J gene lost 7 bases, with 19 bases spanning the gap. Germline V lookup: CDR1 MDHEN, CDR2 SYDVKM. The CDR3 is 15 residues long. CDR3 residues: CASSALQGLDQPQHF. The CDR3 DNA is TGTGCCAGCAGCGCCTTACAGGGTCTTGACCAGCCCCAGCATTTT.

This sequence joins TRBV13 and TRBJ2-1; D not resolved. V shed 5 bases and J shed 0 bases, with 11 bases lying between them. CDR1 and CDR2 from the germline V gene are PRHDT and FYEKMQ (reference sequence). The CDR3 consists of 15 residues. The CDR3 nucleotides are TGTGCCAGCAGCCTCGGGTGGAGCTCCTACAATGAGCAGTTCTTC. Translation gives CASSLGWSSYNEQFF.

The V gene is TRBV21-1, the J gene TRBJ2-6; the table's D gene call, TRBD2, was not cross checked with the DNA. TRBV21-1 is flagged as a pseudogene. The CDR3 contains 21 residues. CDR3 protein: CASSRLAGGGLLGPGANVLTF. Here the CDR3 DNA reads TGTGCCAGCAGCAGACTAGCGGGAGGCGGCCTTCTGGGTCCTGGGGCCAACGTCCTGACTTTC.

The rearrangement uses TRBV2 and TRBJ2-1; D uncertain. Germline values: CDR1 SNHLY, CDR2 FYNNEI. This CDR3 region has 13 residues. The V gene lost 7 bases and the J gene lost 0 bases, with 7 bases spanning the gap. Here the CDR3 DNA reads TGTGCCAGCAAATTGAGCTCCTACAATGAGCAGTTCTTC. Translated: CASKLSSYNEQFF.

As to this clone: A junction boundary mismatches the germline segment, possibly from a read error. The chain uses TRBV6-4 and TRBJ2-2, with 7 positions matching TRBD1. Germline CDR1 and CDR2: MRHNA and SNTAGT. This CDR3 has 14 residues. The CDR3 region is CASSTTGNAGELFF. The CDR3 DNA follows: TGTGCCAGCAGTACGACAGGGAACGCCGGGGAGCTGTTTTTT.

This chain uses TRBV9 with TRBJ2-1; TRBD1 matches 7 bases. Germline loops: CDR1 SGDLS, CDR2 YYNGEE. This CDR3 contains 17 residues. The ends lost 3 bases at V and 0 bases at J; junction bases unmatched: 9. CDR3 amino acids: CASSASGQDSSYNEQFF. In DNA form, the CDR3 reads TGTGCCAGCAGCGCCTCTGGACAGGATAGCTCCTACAATGAGCAGTTCTTC. The full variable domain, with the rest looked up from reference TRBV9 and TRBJ2-1, is DSGVTQTPKHLITATGQRVTLRCSPRSGDLSVYWYQQSLDQGLQFLIQYYNGEERAKGNILERFSAQQFPDLHSELNLSSLELGDSALYFCASSASGQDSSYNEQFFGPGTRLTVL.

A word on this clone: Germline is not matched at one junction end, which may reflect a read error. The chain combines TRBV5-1 with TRBJ2-1; D is undetermined. This CDR3 comprises 17 residues. From germline, CDR1 is SGHRS and CDR2 YFSETQ. The CDR3 protein is CASSLELRLVSFNEQFF. CDR3 sequence (DNA): TGCGCCAGCAGCTTGGAGTTGAGGCTAGTCTCCTTCAATGAGCAGTTCTTC.

The J gene is TRBJ1-1, the V gene TRBV19; 7 positions match TRBD1. The CDR3 has 13 amino acids. Germline V CDR1 and CDR2: LNHDA, SQIVND (reference sequence). The J segment lost 3 bases and the V segment lost 7 bases, leaving 5 bases of the junction unmatched. CDR3 in amino acids: CASINTGDTEAFF. The CDR3 DNA reads TGTGCCAGTATTAATACAGGGGACACTGAAGCTTTCTTT.

This chain joins TRBV19 and TRBJ2-1; 14 bases map to TRBD2. The CDR3 runs to 20 residues. Germline CDR1 LNHDA, CDR2 SQIVND (reference sequence). The ends lost 9 bases at V and 0 bases at J; junction bases unmatched: 16. DNA for the CDR3: TGTGCCAGCGTCACCCAGGCGACTAGCGGGAGGGAGAGCTCCTACAATGAGCAGTTCTTC. Protein sequence: CASVTQATSGRESSYNEQFF.

The chain employs TRBV21-1 and TRBJ1-2; TRBD1 reflects the table's D call only, with no check against the DNA. TRBV21-1 is deemed a pseudogene. The CDR3 totals 14 residues. CDR3 sequence reads: CASSKNRQGGGYTF. DNA for the CDR3: TGTGCCAGCAGCAAAAATAGACAGGGCGGCGGCTACACCTTC.

J is TRBJ1-1 and V is TRBV5-1; tentative D call: TRBD1 (6 bases). Trimming shortened V by 1 base and J by 2 bases, and 12 bases separated the two germline ends. The length of the CDR3 is 15 residues. The germline V gene has CDR1 SGHRS and CDR2 YFSETQ. CDR3 in DNA: TGCGCCAGCAGCTTGTTAGGACAGCCAAACACTGAAGCTTTCTTT. It codes for CASSLLGQPNTEAFF. The variable domain in full, with the rest retrieved from reference TRBV5-1 and TRBJ1-1, is KAGVTQTPRYLIKTRGQQVTLSCSPISGHRSVSWYQQTPGQGLQFLFEYFSETQRNKGNFPGRFSGRQFSNSRSEMNVSTLELGDSALYLCASSLLGQPNTEAFFGQGTRLTVV.

This clone is a singleton in its sample. The rearrangement links TRBV5-1 to TRBJ2-3; possibly TRBD1 for D (5 bases). The V end was cut by 2 bases, the J end by 2 bases, with 15 bases between. The germline V gene encodes CDR1 SGHRS and CDR2 YFSETQ. This CDR3 is 16 amino acids long. The chain's CDR3 is CASSFKGQDHTDTQYF. DNA of the CDR3: TGCGCCAGCAGCTTCAAGGGGCAGGACCACACAGATACGCAGTATTTT.

The chain is built from TRBV6-5 and TRBJ2-5; D is perhaps TRBD2 (6 bases). This CDR3 spans 14 amino acids. Per the germline V gene, CDR1 is MNHEY and CDR2 is SVGAGI. Trimming pared 6 bases from V and 0 bases from J, leaving 11 bases between. CDR3 bases: TGTGCCAGCAGACTCGGAGGGTACCAAGAGACCCAGTACTTC. Protein product: CASRLGGYQETQYF.

The chain couples TRBV5-1 to TRBJ1-4; 10 positions match TRBD1. Germline CDR1 SGHRS, CDR2 YFSETQ. The CDR3 runs to 17 residues. The V and J ends lost 1 base and 5 bases, in that order; junction bases with no gene match: 8. CDR3 sequence reads: CASSLWSPDRGNEKLFF. The CDR3 nucleotides read TGCGCCAGCAGCTTGTGGTCCCCGGACAGGGGGAATGAAAAACTGTTTTTT.

The V and J genes are TRBV5-1 and TRBJ2-3; 14 nucleotides align to TRBD2. CDR1 SGHRS and CDR2 YFSETQ come from the germline V gene. This CDR3 spans 18 amino acids. V gave up 5 bases and J gave up 4 bases; unmatched junction bases: 12. The CDR3 DNA sequence: TGCGCCAGCAGTTATAAAACGGGACTAGCGGGAGTATCAGATACGCAGTATTTT. The encoded protein is CASSYKTGLAGVSDTQYF.

The gene calls are TRBV7-9 and TRBJ1-3; 7 nucleotides match TRBD1. V shed 5 bases and J 3 bases; nucleotides not matched to a gene: 4. CDR1 SEHNR and CDR2 FQNEAQ come from the germline V gene (reference sequence). This CDR3 contains 14 residues. CDR3 sequence reads: CASSETGFGNTIYF. CDR3 nucleotide sequence: TGTGCCAGCAGCGAGACAGGGTTTGGAAACACCATATATTTT.

The J gene is TRBJ1-6, the V gene TRBV6-6; tentative D call: TRBD1 (6 bases). There are 13 residues in the CDR3. Per germline, CDR1 MNHNY and CDR2 SVGAGI (reference sequence). V gave up 5 bases and J gave up 9 bases, with 11 bases separating them. CDR3 sequence: CASSGGLSSPLHF. CDR3 coding DNA: TGTGCCAGCAGTGGGGGCCTGAGTTCACCCCTCCACTTT.